This is a list of T cell receptor beta chains from one sample in a study of T-cell memory formation after mild COVID-19. TCRdb redid the calling of the 5' RACE reads with MiXCR, one entry per CDR3 protein. Of some 150,000 distinct CDR3 sequences in the sample, approximately 6% were seen once. Sequencing was carried out using PBMCs or a T cell subset sorted from them (not recorded which). The receptors were sampled from an adult woman who had mild COVID-19 (a few samples of this study predate the infection). Cell type and time point are not known. Each CDR3 is given with its conserved first and last residue. The D gene is left open where the match is weak. Clone size, where shown, is once, few, many, or a class for clones that have expanded.

abundance: many
j_gene: TRBJ2-3
d_gene: TRBD2
len: 17
v_gene: TRBV27
CDR3nt: TGTGCCAGCAGTATAAGCGGGGGGAGGCCCCGGCCAGATACGCAGTATTTT
CDR3aa: CASSISGGRPRPDTQYF

abundance: .
j_gene: TRBJ1-2
d_gene: .
len: 13
v_gene: TRBV12-3/TRBV12-4
CDR3nt: TGTGCCAGCAGCCCCCGCAGGTCGGATGGCTACACCTTC
CDR3aa: CASSPRRSDGYTF

abundance: .
j_gene: TRBJ1-2
d_gene: .
len: 16
v_gene: TRBV7-2
CDR3nt: TGTGCCAGCAGCTTCGGCCGGCGGACCTGGGATGATGGCTACACCTTC
CDR3aa: CASSFGRRTWDDGYTF

abundance: many
j_gene: TRBJ2-1
d_gene: .
len: 15
v_gene: TRBV5-1
CDR3nt: TGCGCCAGCAGCTTGGACCGGGGGCCCAGTTTTGAGCAGTTCTTC
CDR3aa: CASSLDRGPSFEQFF

abundance: .
j_gene: TRBJ2-5
d_gene: .
len: 14
v_gene: TRBV20-1
CDR3nt: TGCAGTGCTAGGCCCCCCAGGCCCGGAGAGACCCAGTACTTC
CDR3aa: CSARPPRPGETQYF

abundance: many
j_gene: TRBJ2-3
d_gene: .
len: 17
v_gene: TRBV5-1
CDR3nt: TGCGCCAGCAGCTTAATTGGTTCCGATGCCTTCACAGATACGCAGTATTTT
CDR3aa: CASSLIGSDAFTDTQYF

abundance: .
j_gene: TRBJ1-1
d_gene: TRBD1
len: 16
v_gene: TRBV18
CDR3nt: TGTGCCAGCTCACGAAGATCGGGACAGGGGAGTACTGAAGCTTTCTTT
CDR3aa: CASSRRSGQGSTEAFF

abundance: .
j_gene: TRBJ1-1
d_gene: .
len: 16
v_gene: TRBV19
CDR3nt: TGTGCCAGTAGTACCGGACAGAGGTTATCAGGCACTGAAGCTTTCTTT
CDR3aa: CASSTGQRLSGTEAFF

abundance: many
j_gene: TRBJ2-7
d_gene: TRBD1
len: 15
v_gene: TRBV7-2
CDR3nt: TGTGCCAGCAGCTTCGTCCCGGGACAGGGCTACGAGCAGTACTTC
CDR3aa: CASSFVPGQGYEQYF

abundance: .
j_gene: TRBJ2-5
d_gene: .
len: 13
v_gene: TRBV24-1
CDR3nt: TGTGCCACCAGTGATCTGGGGACGGAGACCCAGTACTTC
CDR3aa: CATSDLGTETQYF

abundance: few
j_gene: TRBJ1-5
d_gene: TRBD1
len: 15
v_gene: TRBV4-1
CDR3nt: TGCGCCAGCAGCCAGGATGACAGGGGTAATCAGCCCCAGCATTTT
CDR3aa: CASSQDDRGNQPQHF

abundance: many
j_gene: TRBJ2-7
d_gene: .
len: 18
v_gene: TRBV4-3
CDR3nt: TGCGCCAGCAGCCAAGAGTACCGTAGGGTTGGCTTCTCCTACGAGCAGTACTTC
CDR3aa: CASSQEYRRVGFSYEQYF

abundance: many
j_gene: TRBJ2-1
d_gene: .
len: 18
v_gene: TRBV5-1
CDR3nt: TGCGCCAGCAGCTTGATCCCCTCACAAGGTTACTCCTACAATGAGCAGTTCTTC
CDR3aa: CASSLIPSQGYSYNEQFF

abundance: .
j_gene: TRBJ2-7
d_gene: .
len: 13
v_gene: TRBV5-1
CDR3nt: TGCGCCAGCAGCGGTGACAGGTTTGGCGAGCAGTACTTC
CDR3aa: CASSGDRFGEQYF

abundance: .
j_gene: TRBJ2-1
d_gene: TRBD1
len: 16
v_gene: TRBV7-9
CDR3nt: TGTGCCAGCAGCTCCCGGACAGGGGGCGTCTACAATGAGCAGTTCTTC
CDR3aa: CASSSRTGGVYNEQFF

abundance: few
j_gene: TRBJ1-4
d_gene: .
len: 14
v_gene: TRBV7-2
CDR3nt: TGTGCCAGCAGCTTAGCAGGGGGAAATGAAAAACTGTTTTTT
CDR3aa: CASSLAGGNEKLFF

abundance: many
j_gene: TRBJ2-7
d_gene: .
len: 15
v_gene: TRBV5-5
CDR3nt: TGTGCCAGCAGCTTGGGGGGGGTTTCGACCTACGAGCAGTACTTC
CDR3aa: CASSLGGVSTYEQYF

abundance: few
j_gene: TRBJ2-7
d_gene: TRBD2
len: 14
v_gene: TRBV7-2
CDR3nt: TGTGCCAGCAGCGTCAGCGGGAGGGCCAACGAGCAGTACTTC
CDR3aa: CASSVSGRANEQYF

abundance: many
j_gene: TRBJ1-2
d_gene: .
len: 14
v_gene: TRBV5-1
CDR3nt: TGCGCCAGCAGCCCGTCGGGGGGCAACTATGGCTACACCTTC
CDR3aa: CASSPSGGNYGYTF

abundance: many
j_gene: TRBJ2-7
d_gene: TRBD1
len: 14
v_gene: TRBV25-1
CDR3nt: TGTGCCAGCAGTAAGGAAACAGGGGCCTACGAGCAGTACTTC
CDR3aa: CASSKETGAYEQYF

abundance: many
j_gene: TRBJ2-5
d_gene: TRBD1
len: 15
v_gene: TRBV4-3
CDR3nt: TGCGCCAGCAGCCGGGGACAGGGGTACCAAGAGACCCAGTACTTC
CDR3aa: CASSRGQGYQETQYF

abundance: .
j_gene: TRBJ1-2
d_gene: .
len: 11
v_gene: TRBV7-2
CDR3nt: TGTGCCAGCAGCCTATATACTGGCTACACCTTC
CDR3aa: CASSLYTGYTF

abundance: few
j_gene: TRBJ1-2
d_gene: TRBD1
len: 15
v_gene: TRBV6-2/TRBV6-3
CDR3nt: TGTGCCAGCAGTTACACGACGACAGGGATGTCTGGCTACACCTTC
CDR3aa: CASSYTTTGMSGYTF

abundance: .
j_gene: TRBJ1-2
d_gene: .
len: 13
v_gene: TRBV2
CDR3nt: TGTGCCAGCAGGGAACAGGCTAACTATGGCTACACCTTC
CDR3aa: CASREQANYGYTF

abundance: many
j_gene: TRBJ2-5
d_gene: TRBD2
len: 14
v_gene: TRBV7-2
CDR3nt: TGTGCCAGCAGCTTAACTTTGAGCGGGAGTACCCAGTACTTC
CDR3aa: CASSLTLSGSTQYF

abundance: few
j_gene: TRBJ2-5
d_gene: .
len: 16
v_gene: TRBV12-3/TRBV12-4
CDR3nt: TGTGCCAGCAGTTTGTCGGCGGGTCCCCAATCGGAGACCCAGTACTTC
CDR3aa: CASSLSAGPQSETQYF

abundance: few
j_gene: TRBJ2-3
d_gene: .
len: 17
v_gene: TRBV28
CDR3nt: TGTGCCAGCAGTTCTTCCTTGGGTGCGGGGGCCACAGATACGCAGTATTTT
CDR3aa: CASSSSLGAGATDTQYF

abundance: many
j_gene: TRBJ2-1
d_gene: TRBD2
len: 15
v_gene: TRBV7-8
CDR3nt: TGTGCCAGCAGCTTCAGCGGGGGGGGTTACAATGAGCAGTTCTTC
CDR3aa: CASSFSGGGYNEQFF

abundance: many
j_gene: TRBJ2-7
d_gene: .
len: 14
v_gene: TRBV6-5
CDR3nt: TGTGCCAGCAGTCGTCTAGCGAGCAACTACGAGCAGTACTTC
CDR3aa: CASSRLASNYEQYF

abundance: many
j_gene: TRBJ2-1
d_gene: TRBD2
len: 16
v_gene: TRBV10-3
CDR3nt: TGTGCCATCAGTGAGGGTACTAGCGGACCCTACAATGAGCAGTTCTTC
CDR3aa: CAISEGTSGPYNEQFF

abundance: many
j_gene: TRBJ1-1
d_gene: TRBD1
len: 14
v_gene: TRBV12-3/TRBV12-4
CDR3nt: TGTGCCAGCAGCCCTCGACAGGGTAGCACTGAAGCTTTCTTT
CDR3aa: CASSPRQGSTEAFF

abundance: many
j_gene: TRBJ2-7
d_gene: .
len: 15
v_gene: TRBV7-9
CDR3nt: TGTGCCAGCAGTCCGGGTCCTCGAGCCCCAATCGAGCAGTACTTC
CDR3aa: CASSPGPRAPIEQYF

abundance: .
j_gene: TRBJ2-2
d_gene: .
len: 14
v_gene: TRBV2
CDR3nt: TGTGCCAGCAATGGCGGGGCGAACACCGGGGAGCTGTTTTTT
CDR3aa: CASNGGANTGELFF

abundance: many
j_gene: TRBJ2-2
d_gene: .
len: 14
v_gene: TRBV20-1
CDR3nt: TGCAGTGCTAGCAAGGGGGAGTCCACCGGGGAGCTGTTTTTT
CDR3aa: CSASKGESTGELFF

abundance: few
j_gene: TRBJ2-3
d_gene: TRBD2
len: 15
v_gene: TRBV7-3
CDR3nt: TGTGCCAGCAGCTTTAGCGGGTTAGGCACAGATACGCAGTATTTT
CDR3aa: CASSFSGLGTDTQYF

abundance: many
j_gene: TRBJ1-2
d_gene: .
len: 17
v_gene: TRBV5-1
CDR3nt: TGCGCCAGCAGCTTGGGGTGGCGAGGCCAAAGGGACTATGGCTACACCTTC
CDR3aa: CASSLGWRGQRDYGYTF

abundance: few
j_gene: TRBJ2-3
d_gene: TRBD2
len: 15
v_gene: TRBV18
CDR3nt: TGTGCCAGCTCATCAGCGGGAGTTTTGGCAGATACGCAGTATTTT
CDR3aa: CASSSAGVLADTQYF

abundance: .
j_gene: TRBJ2-1
d_gene: TRBD2
len: 15
v_gene: TRBV5-4
CDR3nt: TGTGCCAGCAGTAAGACTAGCGGGAGGGCCTCTGAGCAGTTCTTC
CDR3aa: CASSKTSGRASEQFF

abundance: many
j_gene: TRBJ1-1
d_gene: .
len: 14
v_gene: TRBV5-1
CDR3nt: TGCGCCAGCAGCTTCATCACGGGGATGGCTGAAGCTTTCTTT
CDR3aa: CASSFITGMAEAFF

abundance: .
j_gene: TRBJ2-4
d_gene: .
len: 18
v_gene: TRBV7-8
CDR3nt: TGTGCCAGCAGCTTAGTGGGTGGAGGAAGTCTAGCCAAAAACATTCAGTACTTC
CDR3aa: CASSLVGGGSLAKNIQYF

abundance: few
j_gene: TRBJ2-5
d_gene: TRBD1
len: 17
v_gene: TRBV6-5
CDR3nt: TGTGCCAGCAGTTACTCGGGGACAGGGGCTCCCGGTGAGACCCAGTACTTC
CDR3aa: CASSYSGTGAPGETQYF

abundance: many
j_gene: TRBJ2-2
d_gene: .
len: 16
v_gene: TRBV5-4
CDR3nt: TGTGCCAGCAGCCCCTACACCGCCAGGGACACCGGGGAGCTGTTTTTT
CDR3aa: CASSPYTARDTGELFF

abundance: many
j_gene: TRBJ2-5
d_gene: TRBD2
len: 16
v_gene: TRBV29-1
CDR3nt: TGCAGCGCCGGATTGGGACTAGCGGGCCTACAAGAGACCCAGTACTTC
CDR3aa: CSAGLGLAGLQETQYF

abundance: .
j_gene: TRBJ2-7
d_gene: .
len: 14
v_gene: TRBV7-2
CDR3nt: TGTGCCAGCAGCCAATTCGGGGTGGCCTACGAGCAGTACTTC
CDR3aa: CASSQFGVAYEQYF

abundance: .
j_gene: TRBJ1-6
d_gene: .
len: 16
v_gene: TRBV14
CDR3nt: TGTGCCAGCAGCCGGTTCGGGACGGGGACTAATTCACCCCTCCACTTT
CDR3aa: CASSRFGTGTNSPLHF

abundance: few
j_gene: TRBJ1-4
d_gene: TRBD1
len: 14
v_gene: TRBV12-3/TRBV12-4
CDR3nt: TGTGCCAGCAGGGACAGGGCCACTAATGAAAAACTGTTTTTT
CDR3aa: CASRDRATNEKLFF

abundance: .
j_gene: TRBJ2-7
d_gene: .
len: 14
v_gene: TRBV7-2
CDR3nt: TGTGCCAGCAGCTATCCGGGACAAGCCTACGAGCAGTACTTC
CDR3aa: CASSYPGQAYEQYF

abundance: many
j_gene: TRBJ1-2
d_gene: .
len: 14
v_gene: TRBV5-1
CDR3nt: TGCGCCAGCAGCCAACTTACCCCGGACTATGGCTACACCTTC
CDR3aa: CASSQLTPDYGYTF

abundance: .
j_gene: TRBJ2-7
d_gene: TRBD2
len: 16
v_gene: TRBV12-3/TRBV12-4
CDR3nt: TGTGCCAGCAAACCGGGACTAGCGGGGATCTCCTACGAGCAGTACTTC
CDR3aa: CASKPGLAGISYEQYF

abundance: .
j_gene: TRBJ2-7
d_gene: .
len: 13
v_gene: TRBV7-9
CDR3nt: TGTGCCAGCAGCTTAGAGATCCCCTACGAGCAGTACTTC
CDR3aa: CASSLEIPYEQYF

abundance: few
j_gene: TRBJ1-1
d_gene: .
len: 14
v_gene: TRBV20-1
CDR3nt: TGCAGTGCTAGAGCTGCCCCAGCGGGGACTGAAGCTTTCTTT
CDR3aa: CSARAAPAGTEAFF

abundance: few
j_gene: TRBJ1-2
d_gene: .
len: 14
v_gene: TRBV5-4
CDR3nt: TGTGCCAGCAGCTTGGCCGGGGAGAGGTTTGGCTACACCTTC
CDR3aa: CASSLAGERFGYTF